This TCR beta chain was documented in a study of T cell repertoires in cytomegalovirus infection. Findings of the study overall: What dominated the ex vivo response were HLA-C-restricted CMV-specific TCR beta clonotypes.

Comment on this clonotype: The antigen is undetermined.

There are 16 residues in the CDR3. Germline V CDR1 and CDR2: KGHDR, SFDVKD. V lost 7 bases, J lost 8 bases, and 12 bases stayed unmatched. TCRdb ran MiXCR on the reads and lists one entry per CDR3 protein. Of 250,000 to 300,000 distinct CDR3 sequences in the sample, about 25% are singletons; the top ten hold about 15%. J is TRBJ1-5 and V is TRBV24-1; 11 bases agree with TRBD1. The receptor's source is a human donor in good health (CMV status not recorded). Some clones in this sample may be carry-over from other donors' samples. Sequenced material: PBMCs. DNA for the CDR3: TGTGCCACCAGGCCCAGGACAGGGGGCGGATCAGAGCCCCAGCATTTT. Residues: CATRPRTGGGSEPQHF.